Reported below is one T cell receptor (beta chain). Its target is unknown. These data belong to a study of CXCR3-negative and CXCR3-positive naive CD8 T cells. Study-wide findings and caveats: Memory CD8+ T cell repertoires were far less diverse than both naive subsets.

Per CD8+ T cell subset, triplicate sorts of 300,000 cells each were done. The study made its TRB cDNA libraries by 5' RACE, adding UMI labels. No DNA is given; TCRdb re-called the 5' RACE reads and lists each CDR3 protein once. This sample's table reports some 130,000 distinct CDR3 sequences. Sequenced material: naive CXCR3- CD8+ T cells from blood. Subset in this sample: CD45RO-CCR7+CD27+CD95- naive CD8+ T cells lacking CXCR3 (TNR3-). This sequence was found in a human donor in good health. Some clones in this sample may be carry-over from other donors' samples.

The chain's CDR3 is CASGRVDQPQHF. This rearrangement joins TRBV7-9 to TRBJ1-5. CDR3 length: 12 amino acids. Germline V gene data show CDR1 as SEHNR and CDR2 as FQNEAQ (reference sequence).